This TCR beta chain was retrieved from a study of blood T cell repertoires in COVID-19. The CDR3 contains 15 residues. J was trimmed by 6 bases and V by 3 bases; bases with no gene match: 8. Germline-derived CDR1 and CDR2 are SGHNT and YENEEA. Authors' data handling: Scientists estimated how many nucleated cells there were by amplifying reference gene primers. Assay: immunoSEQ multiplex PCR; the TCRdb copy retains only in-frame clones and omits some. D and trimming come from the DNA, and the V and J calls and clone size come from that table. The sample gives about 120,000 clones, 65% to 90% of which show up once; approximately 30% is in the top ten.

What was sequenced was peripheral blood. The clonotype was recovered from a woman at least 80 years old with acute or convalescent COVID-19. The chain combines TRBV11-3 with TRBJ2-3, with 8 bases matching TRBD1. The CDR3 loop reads CASSFRQGAMDTQYF. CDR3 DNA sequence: TGTGCCAGCAGCTTCCGGCAGGGGGCAATGGATACGCAGTATTTT.